This entry features one T cell receptor (beta chain) sequence. What it binds is not known. V lost 1 base to trimming and J lost 6 bases, with 7 bases between them. Germline V gene sequence: CDR1 SGHDT, CDR2 YYEEEE. The CDR3 length is 12 residues. Amplified TCR beta CDR3 regions came from RNA transcripts. HTBI primers were used for first-round RT-PCR of the TCR CDR3. From the multiplex PCR reads, TCRdb called clonotypes with MiXCR, one entry per CDR3 protein. The profile shows roughly 500,000 distinct CDR3 sequences, 20% to 25% of them singletons. Active moderate-to-severe ophthalmopathy, Clinical Activity Score at least 3, NOSPECS at least 4, under 3 months' duration. Patients were excluded because of uncontrolled infection, other autoimmune disease, pregnancy or lactation. The authors took PBMCs from roughly 10 ml fresh peripheral blood. This sample was included in a study of T cells in Graves' hyperthyroidism and ophthalmopathy. General study results and limits: Blood also showed most of the thyroid clonotypes that were expanded above 0.001.

The chain has TRBV5-6 and TRBJ1-2; D unresolved. The clonotype was recovered from a woman between 65 and 79 years old with Graves' ophthalmopathy. Sample: blood. CDR3 protein: CASSLLRDGYTF. CDR3 nucleotide sequence: TGTGCCAGCAGCTTGCTTAGGGATGGCTACACCTTC.